This T cell receptor beta chain was identified during a study of OX40 agonist ivuxolimab in advanced cancers. Broader study findings: Dosing at 0.1 to 3.0 mg/kg was accompanied by clonal expansion of CD4+ and CD8+ blood T cells by week 6. Expanded peripheral T-cell antigen specificity went undetermined.

As regards this clone: No antigen is known for it.

Researchers took blood at baseline, on cycle 4 day 1, and on cycle 7 day 1. Data came from immunoSEQ multiplex PCR; TCRdb stores just in-frame clones and leaves some out. The table shows 60,000 or so clones, with approximately 94% occurring only once. The source is an adult with an advanced solid tumor such as melanoma, head and neck, liver or kidney cancer. The sequencing here drew on CD4+ or CD8+ T cells sorted from blood, taken in a trial of the OX40 agonist ivuxolimab.

CDR3 loop: CASSQQFPGYSGTQYF. DNA for the CDR3: TGCGCCAGCAGTCAACAGTTTCCAGGGTATTCTGGGACCCAGTACTTC. V is TRBV23-1 and J is TRBJ2-5; D possibly corresponds to TRBD1 (5 bases). TRBV23-1 is identified as an open reading frame with a role that is uncertain. V lost 2 bases, J lost 7 bases, and 20 bases lay in between. This CDR3 comprises 16 residues.